This TCR beta chain appears in the sequencing data of a study of cytomegalovirus exposure and HLA in healthy donors. Points from the study as a whole: Excluded: some indistinguishable V segments such as TRBV6-2 and TRBV6-3. In an earlier analysis, most TCR beta V segments were productive about 87% or about 30% of the time. Most TCRs appeared rarely, but some public TCRs recurred in many donors. As immune exposure information, only CMV serostatus was available.

The CDR3 totals 11 residues. Germline V gene sequence: CDR1 SQVTM, CDR2 ANQGSEA. V lost 4 bases to trimming and J lost 7 bases; unmatched junction nucleotides: 3. With regard to this clone: Its antigen is unidentified.

Researchers ran the PCR with 60 Vbeta and 13 Jbeta primers. Here immunoSEQ multiplex PCR was the method, and the copy in TCRdb shows in-frame clones only, minus some. The profile covers 200,000 to 250,000 clones, with about 70% appearing a single time and under 2% taken by the ten largest. Sequencing input: PBMCs. The J gene is TRBJ1-1, the V gene TRBV29-1, with 7 bases identical to TRBD1. This receptor was obtained from a woman in her twenties or thirties in good health and CMV-seronegative. CDR3 nucleotide sequence: TGCAGCGTTGCGGGACAGCGTGAAGCTTTCTTT. As protein: CSVAGQREAFF.